The rows below give T cell receptor beta chains drawn from one sample of a study of blood T cell repertoires in COVID-19. The method was immunoSEQ multiplex PCR; TCRdb's version includes in-frame clones alone and lacks a portion of them. The sample gives about 240,000 clones, around 86% of which show up once; 5.5% to 9% is in the top ten. Source material: peripheral blood. Receptors originate from a woman between 65 and 79 years old with active or convalescent COVID-19. The CDR3 runs from the conserved cysteine through the conserved F or W. The D gene is left open where the match is weak. Some rows have no size entry. The others give once, few or many, or a class for an expanded clone.

TRBD1 | NA | TRBJ2-7 | TRBV6-5 | TGTGCCAGCAAGACAGGGGAGGCCCCTTCCTACGAGCAGTACTTC | CASKTGEAPSYEQYF
NA | NA | TRBJ2-7 | TRBV18 | TGTGCCAGCTCACCTATATTTTACGAGCAGTACTTC | CASSPIFYEQYF
TRBD1 | NA | TRBJ1-2 | TRBV5-6 | TGTGCCAGCAGCACGGACAGGGAGCGCTATGGCTACACCTTC | CASSTDRERYGYTF
NA | NA | TRBJ1-5 | TRBV29-1 | TGCAGCGTTGGGGGGGGGAATCAGCCCCAGCATTTT | CSVGGGNQPQHF
NA | NA | TRBJ1-1 | TRBV7-3 | TGTGCCAGCAGCCCTACACAGGGCACTGAAGCTTTCTTT | CASSPTQGTEAFF
TRBD1 | NA | TRBJ1-1 | TRBV7-3 | TGTGCCAGCAGCCTTACAGGGGGGAACACTGAAGCTTTCTTT | CASSLTGGNTEAFF
TRBD1 | NA | TRBJ2-2 | TRBV15 | TGTGCCACCAGCAGATTTCGGACAGGGTACACCGGGGAGCTGTTTTTT | CATSRFRTGYTGELFF
NA | NA | TRBJ1-3 | TRBV2 | TGTGCCAGCAGTGGGGAGGCTGGAAACACCATATATTTT | CASSGEAGNTIYF
NA | few | TRBJ1-5 | TRBV5-6 | TGTGCCAGCAGCTTGGAAGGGAGGCATCAGCCCCAGCATTTT | CASSLEGRHQPQHF
TRBD1 | NA | TRBJ2-2 | TRBV11-2 | TGTGCCAGCAGCTTCGACAGGGAGTCCGGGGAGCTGTTTTTT | CASSFDRESGELFF
NA | NA | TRBJ1-2 | TRBV27 | TGTGCCAGCAGTCTTAGGGCGGGCCCTAGTGGCTACACCTTC | CASSLRAGPSGYTF
NA | NA | TRBJ2-5 | TRBV4-3 | TGCGCCAGCAGCCAAGTACGTACAGCTGAGACCCAGTACTTC | CASSQVRTAETQYF
NA | NA | TRBJ2-7 | TRBV18 | TGTGCCAGCTCCCTACCAACGGCCCAGGGGAGACCACCCCGAGGCAGAACCTACGAGCAGTACTTC | CASSLPTAQGRPPRGRTYEQYF
NA | NA | TRBJ2-2 | TRBV10-3 | TGTGCCATCAGTGAGTCGACATCAGGGGCGAACACCGGGGAGCTGTTTTTT | CAISESTSGANTGELFF
TRBD1 | NA | TRBJ1-1 | TRBV20-1 | TGCAGTGCTAGTGCCATACGACAGGGGGCGAACACTGAAGCTTTCTTT | CSASAIRQGANTEAFF
NA | NA | TRBJ2-2 | TRBV7-3 | TGTGCCAGCAGCTCCTCCAGGGCAGCCGGGGAGCTGTTTTTT | CASSSSRAAGELFF
NA | NA | TRBJ2-2 | TRBV6-6 | TGTGCCAGCAGCTACCTCAGGGAATCCGGGGAGCTGTTTTTT | CASSYLRESGELFF
NA | NA | TRBJ1-4 | TRBV7-9 | TGTGCCAGCAGCTCCGGGGGGTATGAAAAACTGTTTTTT | CASSSGGYEKLFF
NA | once | TRBJ1-2 | TRBV7-9 | TGTGCCAGCAGCCCCGACAGGTCCCCCTCTCGGGATGGCTACACCTTC | CASSPDRSPSRDGYTF
NA | NA | TRBJ2-7 | TRBV25-1 | TGTGCCAGCAAAGGGGTCTACGAGCAGTACTTC | CASKGVYEQYF
NA | NA | TRBJ2-7 | TRBV24-1 | TGTGCCACCCAGGGGACAACCTACGAGCAGTACTTC | CATQGTTYEQYF
NA | NA | TRBJ1-1 | TRBV10-1 | TGCGCCAGCAGAGAACAGTTGAACACTGAAGCTTTCTTT | CASREQLNTEAFF
NA | NA | TRBJ2-7 | TRBV11-2 | TGTGCCAGCAGCTTTTCGGGCGAGCAGTACTTC | CASSFSGEQYF
NA | NA | TRBJ1-1 | TRBV11-2 | TGTGCCAGCACTCTCGGGGGGAACACTGAAGCTTTCTTT | CASTLGGNTEAFF
NA | NA | TRBJ1-5 | TRBV24-1 | TGTGCCGCCGGGGGGGCAGGGACCATCAATCAGCCCCAGCATTTT | CAAGGAGTINQPQHF
NA | NA | TRBJ2-7 | TRBV18 | TGTGCCAGCTCACCGATGGTGGGGGGCTACGAGCAGTACTTC | CASSPMVGGYEQYF
NA | NA | TRBJ2-2 | TRBV7-2 | TGTGCCAGCAGCTTAGACACAAACACCGGGGAGCTGTTTTTT | CASSLDTNTGELFF
TRBD1 | NA | TRBJ1-3 | TRBV24-1 | TGTGCCACCAGGGGGACAGGCCCTGGAAACACCATATATTTT | CATRGTGPGNTIYF
NA | NA | TRBJ2-7 | TRBV19 | TGTGCCAGTAGTACCTACAGGGAGACCTACGAGCAGTACTTC | CASSTYRETYEQYF
NA | NA | TRBJ1-5 | TRBV28 | TGTGCCAGCAGTTTATTAACAGGGATTTTTAGCAATCAGCCCCAGCATTTT | CASSLLTGIFSNQPQHF
NA | NA | TRBJ1-1 | TRBV3-1/TRBV3-2 | TGTGCCAGCAGCCAAGTCCGAGGGAACACTGAAGCTTTCTTT | CASSQVRGNTEAFF
NA | NA | TRBJ1-2 | TRBV4-1 | TGCGCCAGCAGCCAAGGTCGGGGGAGCGGCTACACCTTC | CASSQGRGSGYTF
NA | NA | TRBJ1-1 | TRBV6-2/TRBV6-3 | TGTGCCAGCAGCCCTAGTCCAGGGAACACTGAAGCTTTCTTT | CASSPSPGNTEAFF